The 27 T cell receptor beta chains reported below all come from one sample, sequenced in a study of PD-1 blockade in classical Hodgkin lymphoma. There was relapse after autologous stem cell transplantation in every patient, and there was variation in brentuximab vedotin exposure. Method: immunoSEQ multiplex PCR; TCRdb's copy keeps in-frame clones and lacks some. The top ten hold approximately 3% of the sample, which has roughly 40,000 clones, under 75% seen once. Sample: peripheral blood mononuclear cells (PBMCs), taken at baseline. These receptors all stem from a human donor with classical Hodgkin lymphoma.

The chain uses TRBV19 and TRBJ2-3, with D maybe TRBD2 (6 bases). This CDR3 has 14 residues. CDR1 is LNHDA, CDR2 SQIVND, per germline (reference sequence). V was shortened by 6 bases and J by 4 bases, with 14 bases between the two germline ends. CDR3: CASREGVSSDTQYF. The CDR3 region has the DNA TGTGCCAGTAGGGAGGGAGTTTCTTCAGATACGCAGTATTTT.

The V and J genes are TRBV7-3 and TRBJ1-6, with TRBD1 as a possible D gene (5 bases). Germline-derived CDR1 and CDR2 are SGHTA and FQGTGA. The V end lost 4 bases, the J end lost 4 bases, and 8 bases lay between the germline ends. CDR3 size: 14 residues. CDR3 in DNA: TGTGCCAGCAGCTCTAGGGGATATAATTCACCCCTCCACTTT. Translated: CASSSRGYNSPLHF.

Turning to this clone: Other DNA sequences within the sample encode an identical CDR3. The chain combines TRBV27 with TRBJ1-5; 7 nucleotides align to TRBD1. The ends lost 5 bases at V and 4 bases at J; junction bases unmatched: 5. Per the germline V gene, CDR1 is MNHEY and CDR2 is SMNVEV (reference sequence). This CDR3 contains 14 residues. CDR3 DNA: TGTGCCAGCAGTCACCGGGACAGTAATCAGCCCCAGCATTTT. This gives the protein CASSHRDSNQPQHF.

This clone occurred once. The chain employs TRBV19 and TRBJ1-6, with a weak D call TRBD1 (6 bases). CDR1 and CDR2 (germline): LNHDA, SQIVND (reference sequence). The germline V and J ends were trimmed by 7 bases and 4 bases, with 17 bases remaining between them. The CDR3 consists of 16 residues. CDR3 protein: CASTPPGQSYNSPLHF. As DNA, the CDR3 is TGTGCCAGTACCCCTCCTGGACAGTCATATAATTCACCCCTCCACTTT.

This clone was observed a single time. The chain employs TRBV2 and TRBJ1-4, with D hard to call. Germline V gene data show CDR1 as SNHLY and CDR2 as FYNNEI. The CDR3 is 14 residues long. V was trimmed by 8 bases and J by 3 bases, leaving 13 bases between them. The CDR3, as DNA: TGTGCCAGCGGGCGCATCAACGCTAATGAAAAACTGTTTTTT. Translation: CASGRINANEKLFF. Filled out from reference TRBV2 and TRBJ1-4, the complete variable domain reads EPEVTQTPSHQVTQMGQEVILRCVPISNHLYFYWYRQILGQKVEFLVSFYNNEISEKSEIFDDQFSVERPDGSNFTLKIRSTKLEDSAMYFCASGRINANEKLFFGSGTQLSVL.

J is TRBJ1-1 and V is TRBV7-9; D might be TRBD1 (6 bases). Trimming pared 2 bases from V and 5 bases from J, leaving 12 bases between. Germline assignment: CDR1 SEHNR and CDR2 FQNEAQ (reference sequence). This CDR3 has 14 residues. The CDR3 region has the DNA TGTGCCAGCAGCTTAAAAGGGGGATATACTGAAGCTTTCTTT. Protein: CASSLKGGYTEAFF. The whole variable domain, remainder taken from reference TRBV7-9 and TRBJ1-1, is DTGVSQNPRHKITKRGQNVTFRCDPISEHNRLYWYRQTLGQGPEFLTYFQNEAQLEKSRLLSDRFSAERPKGSFSTLEIQRTEQGDSAMYLCASSLKGGYTEAFFGQGTRLTVV.

The count of this clone is one. The chain carries TRBV5-6 and TRBJ2-7, with 7 bases matching TRBD1. V trimming: 1 base; J trimming: 3 bases; junction bases outside the gene matches: 4. The CDR3 runs 14 residues. Germline V gene lookup returns CDR1 SGHDT and CDR2 YYEEEE. Written as DNA, the CDR3 is TGTGCCAGCAGCTTGCAACAGGGGAGCTACGAGCAGTACTTC. It is translated as CASSLQQGSYEQYF.

This clone is judged medium-sized. CDR3 sequence: CASSPTTGPTEAFF. The CDR3 DNA follows: TGTGCCAGCAGTCCCACGACAGGTCCAACTGAAGCTTTCTTT. J is TRBJ1-1 and V is TRBV6-6; a possible D gene is TRBD1 (6 bases). V was cut by 5 bases and J by 5 bases, with 15 bases left in between. This CDR3 is 14 amino acids long. Germline V gene data show CDR1 as MNHNY and CDR2 as SVGAGI (reference sequence).

This clone came up a few times. The chain couples TRBV27 to TRBJ2-7; perhaps TRBD2 as D (5 bases). Trimming pared 4 bases from V and 1 base from J, leaving 23 bases between. The V gene's germline CDR1 is MNHEY and CDR2 SMNVEV (reference sequence). This CDR3 has 18 amino acids. This CDR3 is CASSSYPGILSESYEQYF. In DNA, the CDR3 is TGTGCCAGCAGTTCCTATCCCGGGATCTTATCGGAATCCTACGAGCAGTACTTC.

The chain links TRBV7-7 to TRBJ2-1, with a tentative D call TRBD2 (7 bases). Per germline, CDR1 SSHAT and CDR2 FNYEAQ (reference sequence). The CDR3 runs to 19 residues. V was shortened by 5 bases and J by 0 bases, with 23 bases between the two germline ends. The CDR3, as DNA: TGTGCCAGCAGCCCCTCCCTGTGGGGGGGGGCTGGCTCCTACAATGAGCAGTTCTTC. It codes for CASSPSLWGGAGSYNEQFF.

Only one count was recorded for this clone. The chain links TRBV9 to TRBJ2-5; D perhaps matches TRBD2 (6 bases). The V end lost 0 bases, the J end lost 4 bases, and 13 bases lay between the germline ends. CDR3 length: 15 amino acids. Germline V gives CDR1 SGDLS, CDR2 YYNGEE. The CDR3 here is CASSVGTAGLETQYF. CDR3 in DNA: TGTGCCAGCAGCGTAGGGACTGCGGGATTAGAGACCCAGTACTTC.

The chain recombines TRBV5-6 with TRBJ2-2; no reliable D call. Germline CDR1 reads SGHDT; CDR2 reads YYEEEE. This CDR3 has 14 residues. Between the trimmed V and J ends, which lost 4 bases and 2 bases, there was a span of 9 bases. CDR3 amino acids: CASSPPTNTGELFF. CDR3 coding DNA: TGTGCCAGCAGCCCACCTACTAACACCGGGGAGCTGTTTTTT.

V and J are TRBV5-6 and TRBJ1-3, with TRBD1 as a possible D gene (5 bases). The CDR3 is 13 residues long. Looked up from germline, CDR1 is SGHDT and CDR2 is YYEEEE. V was pared by 1 base and J by 7 bases, with 9 bases between. CDR3 sequence reads: CASSLSGSNTIYF. CDR3 coding DNA: TGTGCCAGCAGCTTGTCAGGGTCCAACACCATATATTTT.

This clone was seen a handful of times. The chain carries TRBV4-2 and TRBJ2-7; D possibly corresponds to TRBD2 (5 bases). This CDR3 spans 15 amino acids. Trimming took 3 bases from V and 0 from J, leaving 12 bases between them. Germline lookup yields CDR1 LGHNA and CDR2 YNFKEQ. The CDR3: CASSQLQGSSYEQYF. CDR3 DNA sequence: TGTGCCAGCAGCCAGCTACAAGGGAGCTCCTACGAGCAGTACTTC.

This rearrangement joins TRBV2 to TRBJ1-5; no definite D call. This CDR3 has 14 amino acids. Germline loops: CDR1 SNHLY, CDR2 FYNNEI. V shed 8 bases and J shed 3 bases, with 14 bases lying between them. Here the CDR3 DNA reads TGTGCCAGCTCCCCGTCGGGGTTCAATCAGCCCCAGCATTTT. As protein: CASSPSGFNQPQHF.

The chain uses TRBV10-2 and TRBJ2-7; tentatively, D is TRBD2 (5 bases). The CDR3 runs 13 residues. CDR1 is WSHSY, CDR2 SAAADI, per germline. V lost 6 bases and J lost 5, with 14 bases in between. CDR3 nucleotides: TGCGCCAGCAGAGATGGGAGTAGGAACGAGCAGTACTTC. It specifies CASRDGSRNEQYF.

The chain couples TRBV5-1 to TRBJ2-1; 7 nucleotides align to TRBD2. The CDR3 is 17 amino acids. The V gene end was trimmed by 0 bases and the J gene end by 0 bases; junction bases not matched to a gene: 6. CDR1 is SGHRS and CDR2 is YFSETQ in the germline V gene. CDR3 residues: CASSLAQLARSYNEQFF. The CDR3 DNA is TGCGCCAGCAGCTTGGCCCAACTAGCGCGCTCCTACAATGAGCAGTTCTTC.

This rearrangement joins TRBV5-1 to TRBJ2-5, with 7 bases fitting TRBD1. V gave up 2 bases and J gave up 3 bases; unmatched junction bases: 4. The CDR3 length is 14 residues. CDR1 is SGHRS and CDR2 is YFSETQ in the germline V gene. CDR3 DNA: TGCGCCAGCAGCTTCGGGACAGTGGAAGAGACCCAGTACTTC. Protein: CASSFGTVEETQYF.

This clone was observed a few times. V gene TRBV18 combines with J gene TRBJ2-5, with D possibly TRBD2 on 5 matching bases. CDR1 is KGHSH and CDR2 is LQKENI in the germline V gene. CDR3 size: 12 residues. The V end lost 3 bases, the J end lost 3 bases, and 5 bases lay between the germline ends. The CDR3 DNA is TGTGCCAGCTCACCCGGGGAAGAGACCCAGTACTTC. Residues: CASSPGEETQYF.

The chain recombines TRBV6-5 with TRBJ2-7; no definite D call. The CDR3 has 14 residues. The V and J ends lost 2 bases and 2 bases respectively, with 10 bases between them. Germline assignment: CDR1 MNHEY and CDR2 SVGAGI. The CDR3: CASSYTPLTYEQYF. The CDR3 bases are TGTGCCAGCAGTTACACTCCCCTAACCTACGAGCAGTACTTC.

The V call is TRBV7-2, the J call TRBJ2-1, with 10 bases matching TRBD1. The CDR3 has 16 amino acids. Trimming at V came to 5 bases and at J to 3 bases, leaving 7 bases not matched to a gene. Germline loops: CDR1 SGHTA, CDR2 FQGNSA. CDR3 region: CASSPRQGANYNEQFF. Here the CDR3 DNA reads TGTGCCAGCAGCCCGAGACAGGGGGCGAACTACAATGAGCAGTTCTTC.

The V call is TRBV2, the J call TRBJ2-1; the D gene could be TRBD1 or TRBD2 (5 bases each). Germline V CDR1 and CDR2: SNHLY, FYNNEI. V was clipped by 6 bases and J by 3 bases, with 12 bases between them. The CDR3 covers 14 residues. This CDR3 is CASRGRDVYNEQFF. The CDR3 DNA reads TGTGCCAGCAGGGGCCGGGACGTCTACAATGAGCAGTTCTTC.

The rearrangement links TRBV6-5 to TRBJ2-1; D is undetermined. Germline lookup yields CDR1 MNHEY and CDR2 SVGAGI. This CDR3 spans 15 amino acids. V was clipped by 5 bases and J by 1 base, with 12 bases between them. The CDR3 is CASSISPSSYNEQFF. The CDR3 bases are TGTGCCAGCAGTATTAGCCCCTCATCCTACAATGAGCAGTTCTTC.

The genes are TRBV28 and TRBJ1-2, with 8 nucleotides matching TRBD1. V was clipped by 6 bases and J by 2 bases; unmatched bases: 11. This CDR3 spans 16 amino acids. Germline lookup yields CDR1 MDHEN and CDR2 SYDVKM. The CDR3 protein is CASRPRTGRGNYGYTF. The CDR3, as DNA: TGTGCCAGCAGACCGAGGACAGGGCGGGGGAACTATGGCTACACCTTC.

This clone has only a few counts. The chain joins TRBV6-6 to TRBJ2-7; 8 nucleotides match TRBD1. The CDR3 spans 11 residues. V trimming: 6 bases; J trimming: 7 bases; junction bases outside the gene matches: 2. Germline V CDR1 and CDR2: MNHNY, SVGAGI (reference sequence). Here the CDR3 DNA reads TGTGCCAGCAGCACAGGGGGTGAGCAGTACTTC. This sequence encodes CASSTGGEQYF.

The table lists this clone with a count of one. This rearrangement joins TRBV30 to TRBJ2-3; a weak D match, TRBD2 (5 bases). The CDR3 runs to 14 residues. V was clipped by 0 bases and J by 5 bases, with 12 bases between them. CDR1 GTSNPN and CDR2 SVGIG come from the germline V gene (reference sequence). The CDR3: CAWSVGQAGDTQYF. Written as DNA, the CDR3 is TGTGCCTGGAGTGTAGGCCAGGCGGGAGATACGCAGTATTTT. The whole variable domain, filled in from reference TRBV30 and TRBJ2-3, reads SQTIHQWPATLVQPVGSPLSLECTVEGTSNPNLYWYRQAAGRGLQLLFYSVGIGQISSEVPQNLSASRPQDRQFILSSKKLLLSDSGFYLCAWSVGQAGDTQYFGPGTRLTVL.

This sequence joins TRBV27 and TRBJ2-5; 7 positions agree with TRBD2. The CDR3 length is 17 residues. Trimming at V came to 7 bases and at J to 4 bases, leaving 18 bases not matched to a gene. CDR1 and CDR2 from the germline V gene are MNHEY and SMNVEV (reference sequence). Here the CDR3 reads CASKGNYPPGLRETQYF. In DNA form, the CDR3 reads TGTGCCAGCAAAGGAAACTATCCCCCGGGACTACGAGAGACCCAGTACTTC.